The sequence of this T cell receptor (beta chain) was determined in a study of T-cell memory formation after mild COVID-19. TCRdb fed the 5' RACE reads into MiXCR, producing one record per CDR3 protein. This sample yields more than 250,000 distinct CDR3 sequences, of which 15% to 20% are seen a single time; approximately 23% belongs to the top ten. Only a few counts were recorded for this clonotype. Source material: PBMCs or a T cell subset sorted from them (not recorded which). The receptor's source is a man between 18 and 29 years old who had mild COVID-19 (a few samples of this study predate the infection). Cell type and time point are not known.

DNA of the CDR3: TGTGCCAGCAGCCGCCAACCGACACCGAACACCGGGGAGCTGTTTTTT. Its protein product is CASSRQPTPNTGELFF. The V call is TRBV7-2, the J call TRBJ2-2; D uncertain. The CDR3 is made up of 16 amino acids. The germline V and J ends were trimmed by 5 bases and 0 bases, with 13 bases remaining between them. The germline V gene encodes CDR1 SGHTA and CDR2 FQGNSA.